These T cell receptor beta chains were read from a single sample in a study of PD-1 blockade in classical Hodgkin lymphoma. Sequenced by immunoSEQ multiplex PCR; TCRdb stores in-frame clones only, minus some. Among roughly 64,000 clones listed, roughly 92% were seen once. This sample comprised peripheral blood mononuclear cells (PBMCs), obtained before the fourth cycle of nivolumab. Receptor source: a human donor with classical Hodgkin lymphoma. Both conserved end residues are part of each CDR3. A D gene is named only where the DNA matches it firmly. Only some rows state a clone size, as once, few, many or a class for expanded clones.

J gene | V gene | D gene | clone size | CDR3 DNA | CDR3 protein
TRBJ1-1 | TRBV6-5 | . | few | TGTGCCAGCAGTACCCCAGGGAATGAAGCTTTCTTT | CASSTPGNEAFF
TRBJ2-7 | TRBV28 | . | . | TGTGCCAGCAGTTCAAAACAGGGCGAGTACTTC | CASSSKQGEYF
TRBJ1-5 | TRBV18 | . | . | TGTGCCAGCTCACCAAGGCAGGGGAATCAGCCCCAGCATTTT | CASSPRQGNQPQHF
TRBJ1-2 | TRBV10-1 | . | . | TGCGCCAGCAGTGCGGGAGGGAATGGCTACACCTTC | CASSAGGNGYTF
TRBJ2-2 | TRBV18 | . | . | TGTGCCAGCTCACCACCGGACAGAGCCACCGGGGAGCTGTTTTTT | CASSPPDRATGELFF
TRBJ2-7 | TRBV15 | . | . | TGTGCCACCAGCAGAGATCAGGGTTCCGAGCAGTACTTC | CATSRDQGSEQYF
TRBJ2-7 | TRBV7-9 | . | . | TGTGCCAGCAGCAACAGGGAGACCGTGCAGTACTTC | CASSNRETVQYF
TRBJ1-1 | TRBV14 | . | once | TGTGCCAGCAGCCAAGGGAGGGGGGAAATGAACACTGAAGCTTTCTTT | CASSQGRGEMNTEAFF
TRBJ2-5 | TRBV6-1 | . | . | TGTGCCAGTAGCAGGGGACAAGAGACCCAGTACTTC | CASSRGQETQYF
TRBJ1-1 | TRBV7-9 | . | . | TGTGCCAGCAGCCCCGGGCCTACTAACACTGAAGCTTTCTTT | CASSPGPTNTEAFF
TRBJ1-1 | TRBV18 | . | few | TGTGCCAGCTCACCGCAGGGCCCCACTGAAGCTTTCTTT | CASSPQGPTEAFF
TRBJ2-2 | TRBV11-2 | . | . | TGTGCCAGCAGCCCCGACAGGAACACCGGGGAGCTGTTTTTT | CASSPDRNTGELFF
TRBJ2-7 | TRBV28 | TRBD1 | . | TGTGCCAGCAGCCCTACAGGGGAATTAAAGCAGTACTTC | CASSPTGELKQYF
TRBJ1-3 | TRBV5-1 | . | . | TGCGCCAGCAGCTTGACCCAACAGGGCTCCGTAGGAAACACCATATATTTT | CASSLTQQGSVGNTIYF
TRBJ1-2 | TRBV6-1 | TRBD1 | once | TGTGCCAGCAGTCATCTACAGGGGGCCGCTTATGGCTACACCTTC | CASSHLQGAAYGYTF
TRBJ1-2 | TRBV5-6 | . | . | TGTGCCAGCAGCTTGGCCGAAAGAAGGAATCTATGGCGAGCCTATGGCTACACCTTC | CASSLAERRNLWRAYGYTF
TRBJ2-5 | TRBV9 | TRBD2 | once | TGTGCCAGCAGCGGGTCTCATAGGACTAGCGTTCCAGGTGTGCAGACCCAGTACTTC | CASSGSHRTSVPGVQTQYF